The 6 T cell receptor beta chains below were found in one sample sequenced in a study of blood T cell repertoires in COVID-19. Assay used: immunoSEQ multiplex PCR; TCRdb lists only in-frame clones, some missing. Among about 190,000 clones listed, roughly 84% were seen once. Input material: peripheral blood. The receptors were gathered from a human donor in a cohort sampled during active COVID-19.

The rearrangement links TRBV19 to TRBJ2-5, with TRBD1 matching 8 bases. Germline assignment: CDR1 LNHDA and CDR2 SQIVND (reference sequence). There are 13 residues in the CDR3. After removal of 4 bases from V and 4 bases from J, the junction contained 2 bases not matched to a gene. The CDR3 DNA is TGTGCCAGTAGTAGACAGGGGACAGAGACCCAGTACTTC. Its protein is CASSRQGTETQYF.

This clone was seen only once. The rearrangement links TRBV3-1 (or the pseudogene TRBV3-2) to TRBJ1-1, with D possibly TRBD1 on 5 matching bases. V was shortened by 3 bases and J by 6 bases, with 11 bases between the two germline ends. CDR3 size: 13 residues. Per germline, CDR1 LGHDT and CDR2 YNNKEL (reference sequence). CDR3 nucleotide sequence: TGTGCCAGCAGCCACGCCACAGGCCCTGAAGCTTTCTTT. Residues: CASSHATGPEAFF.

The chain combines TRBV11-2 with TRBJ1-1, with 7 bases that match TRBD1. With V trimmed by 1 base and J by 0 bases, 11 bases remained unmatched. Germline assignment: CDR1 SGHAT and CDR2 FQNNGV. The length of the CDR3 is 18 residues. CDR3: CASSLGWAGGRVNTEAFF. In DNA, the CDR3 is TGTGCCAGCAGCTTAGGGTGGGCAGGGGGTCGAGTGAACACTGAAGCTTTCTTT. Based on the CDR3 plus reference TRBV11-2 and TRBJ1-1, the full variable domain is EAGVAQSPRYKIIEKRQSVAFWCNPISGHATLYWYQQILGQGPKLLIQFQNNGVVDDSQLPKDRFSAERLKGVDSTLKIQPAKLEDSAVYLCASSLGWAGGRVNTEAFFGQGTRLTVV.

The chain couples TRBV3-1 (or the pseudogene TRBV3-2) to TRBJ2-1; D is unresolved. V dropped 3 bases and J dropped 8 bases, with 11 bases sitting between them. The CDR3 is made up of 13 amino acids. Per the germline V gene, CDR1 is LGHDT and CDR2 is YNNKEL (reference sequence). The chain's CDR3 is CASSHLGGYEQFF. Written as DNA, the CDR3 is TGTGCCAGCAGCCATCTTGGCGGCTATGAGCAGTTCTTC.

The CDR3 protein is CARGTSGRGEQFF. CDR3 sequence (DNA): TGTGCCAGGGGGACTAGCGGGAGGGGAGAGCAGTTCTTC. The chain links TRBV7-9 to TRBJ2-1, with 16 bases lining up with TRBD2. The CDR3 runs 13 residues. V lost 9 bases, J lost 10 bases, and 3 bases stayed unmatched. CDR1 and CDR2 (germline): SEHNR, FQNEAQ (reference sequence).

The rearrangement links TRBV4-2 to TRBJ1-4; 8 positions agree with TRBD1. Trimming at V came to 0 bases and at J to 12 bases, leaving 9 bases not matched to a gene. This CDR3 comprises 15 residues. CDR1 is LGHNA and CDR2 is YNFKEQ in the germline V gene. The CDR3 nucleotides read TGTGCCAGCAGCCAAGACGAGACAGGGGATCGGGAACTGTTTTTT. Translating gives CASSQDETGDRELFF.